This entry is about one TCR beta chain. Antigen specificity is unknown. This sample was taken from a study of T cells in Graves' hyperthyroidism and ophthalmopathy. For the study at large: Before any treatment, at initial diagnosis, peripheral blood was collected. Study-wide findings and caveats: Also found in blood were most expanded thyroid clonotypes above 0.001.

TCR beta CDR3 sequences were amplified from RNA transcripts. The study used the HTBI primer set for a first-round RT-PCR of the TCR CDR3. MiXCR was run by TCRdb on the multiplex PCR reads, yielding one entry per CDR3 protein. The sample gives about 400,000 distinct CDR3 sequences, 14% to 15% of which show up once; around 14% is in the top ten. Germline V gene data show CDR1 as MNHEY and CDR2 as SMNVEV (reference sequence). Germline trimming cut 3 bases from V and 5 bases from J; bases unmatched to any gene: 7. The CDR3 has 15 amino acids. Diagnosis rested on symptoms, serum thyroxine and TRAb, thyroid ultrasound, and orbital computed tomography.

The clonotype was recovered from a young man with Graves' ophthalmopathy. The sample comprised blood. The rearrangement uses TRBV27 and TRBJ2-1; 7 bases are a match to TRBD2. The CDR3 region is CASSFSGRVDNEQFF. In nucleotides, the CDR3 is TGTGCCAGCAGTTTCAGTGGGAGGGTCGACAATGAGCAGTTCTTC.